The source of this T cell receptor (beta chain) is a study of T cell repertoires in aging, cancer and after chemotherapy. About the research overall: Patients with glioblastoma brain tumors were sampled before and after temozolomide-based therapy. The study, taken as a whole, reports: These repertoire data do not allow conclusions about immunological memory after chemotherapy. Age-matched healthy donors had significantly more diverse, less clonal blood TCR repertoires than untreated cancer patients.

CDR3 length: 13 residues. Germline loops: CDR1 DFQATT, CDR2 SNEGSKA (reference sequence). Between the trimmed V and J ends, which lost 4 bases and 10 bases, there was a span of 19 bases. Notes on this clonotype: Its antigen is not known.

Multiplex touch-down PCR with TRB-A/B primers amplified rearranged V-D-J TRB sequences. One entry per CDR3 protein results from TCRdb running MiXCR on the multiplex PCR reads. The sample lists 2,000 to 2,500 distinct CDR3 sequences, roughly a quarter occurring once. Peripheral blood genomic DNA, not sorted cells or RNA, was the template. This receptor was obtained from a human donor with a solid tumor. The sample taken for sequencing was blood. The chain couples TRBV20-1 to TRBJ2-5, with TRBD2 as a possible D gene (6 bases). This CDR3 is CSATRDSGAGQYF. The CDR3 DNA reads TGCAGTGCTACCCGGGACTCCGGGGCGGGCCAGTACTTC.